This T cell receptor beta chain was obtained from a study of T cells in narcolepsy. Looking at the study overall: Donors had narcolepsy type 1 or type 2, or were healthy controls. Overall study findings and caveats: Comparing one patient's CSF and blood CD4+ clonotypes highlighted HCRT- and TRIB2-specific autoreactive clonotypes. Autoreactive clonotypes reportedly recurred in blood of same and different patients, not controls. In some patient and control memory CD4+ samples, autoreactive clones were absent.

Germline CDR1 and CDR2: PRHDT and FYEKMQ (reference sequence). V lost 5 bases and J lost 5, with 15 bases in between. This CDR3 has 14 residues. TCRdb's copy holds only in-frame clones and misses some; the assay was immunoSEQ multiplex PCR. Counted here are 25,000 to 30,000 clones, about 90% occurring once; the ten biggest clones make up 0.8% to 0.9%. In regard to this clone: Its antigen is not known.

The clonotype originates from a human donor in good health. This sequence joins TRBV13 and TRBJ1-1; perhaps TRBD1 as D (6 bases). The sequenced sample consisted of memory (CD45RA-) CD4+ T cells from blood. CDR3 nucleotides: TGTGCCAGCAGCGTCAACGACAGGTTTACTGAAGCTTTCTTT. The encoded protein is CASSVNDRFTEAFF.